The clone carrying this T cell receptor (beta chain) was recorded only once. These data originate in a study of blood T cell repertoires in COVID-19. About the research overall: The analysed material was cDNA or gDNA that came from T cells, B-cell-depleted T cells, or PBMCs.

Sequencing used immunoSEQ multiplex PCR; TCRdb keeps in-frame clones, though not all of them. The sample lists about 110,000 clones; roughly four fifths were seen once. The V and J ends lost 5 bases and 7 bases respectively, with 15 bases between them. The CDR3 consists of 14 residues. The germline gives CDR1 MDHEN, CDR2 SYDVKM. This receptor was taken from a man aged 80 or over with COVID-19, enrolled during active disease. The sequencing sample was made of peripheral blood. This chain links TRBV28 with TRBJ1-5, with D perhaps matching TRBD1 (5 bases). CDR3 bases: TGTGCCAGCAGTGACGGGGGGGGTGGACAGCCCCAGCATTTT. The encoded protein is CASSDGGGGQPQHF. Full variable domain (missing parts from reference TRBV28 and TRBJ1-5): DVKVTQSSRYLVKRTGEKVFLECVQDMDHENMFWYRQDPGLGLRLIYFSYDVKMKEKGDIPEGYSVSREKKERFSLILESASTNQTSMYLCASSDGGGGQPQHFGDGTRLSIL.